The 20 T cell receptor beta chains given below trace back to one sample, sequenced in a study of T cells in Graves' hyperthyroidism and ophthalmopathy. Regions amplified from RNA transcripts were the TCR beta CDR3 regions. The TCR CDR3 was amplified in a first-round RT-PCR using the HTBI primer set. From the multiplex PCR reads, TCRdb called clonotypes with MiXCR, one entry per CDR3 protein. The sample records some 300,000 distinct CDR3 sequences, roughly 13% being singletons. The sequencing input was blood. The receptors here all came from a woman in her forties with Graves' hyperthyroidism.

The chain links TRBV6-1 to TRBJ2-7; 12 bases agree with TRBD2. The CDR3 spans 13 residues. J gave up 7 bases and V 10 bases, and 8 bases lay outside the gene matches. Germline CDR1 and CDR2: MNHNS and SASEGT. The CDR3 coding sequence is TGTGCCACCCAGACTAGCGGGAGTTGGGAGCAGTACTTC. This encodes CATQTSGSWEQYF.

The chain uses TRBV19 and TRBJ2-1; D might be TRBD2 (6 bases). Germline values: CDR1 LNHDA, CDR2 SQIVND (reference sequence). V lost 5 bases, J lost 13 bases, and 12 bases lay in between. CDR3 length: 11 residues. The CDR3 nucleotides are TGTGCCAGTAGTCAAATGCGGGAACAGTTCTTC. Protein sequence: CASSQMREQFF.

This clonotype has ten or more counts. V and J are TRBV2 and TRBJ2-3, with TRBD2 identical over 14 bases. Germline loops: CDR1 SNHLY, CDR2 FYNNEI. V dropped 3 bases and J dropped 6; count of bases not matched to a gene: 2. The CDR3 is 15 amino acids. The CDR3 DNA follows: TGTGCCAGCAGTGACAGGACTAGCGGGAGGGATACGCAGTATTTT. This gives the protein CASSDRTSGRDTQYF. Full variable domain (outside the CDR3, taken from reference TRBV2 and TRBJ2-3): EPEVTQTPSHQVTQMGQEVILRCVPISNHLYFYWYRQILGQKVEFLVSFYNNEISEKSEIFDDQFSVERPDGSNFTLKIRSTKLEDSAMYFCASSDRTSGRDTQYFGPGTRLTVL.

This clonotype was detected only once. This chain's CDR3 is CASSTYRESSGNTIYF. In DNA form, the CDR3 reads TGTGCCAGCAGCACCTACAGGGAAAGCTCTGGAAACACCATATATTTT. V and J are TRBV3-1 and TRBJ1-3; weak D call: TRBD1 (6 bases). The CDR3 loop spans 16 amino acids. Germline CDR1 LGHDT, CDR2 YNNKEL (reference sequence). V was shortened by 5 bases and J by 0 bases, with 14 bases between the two germline ends.

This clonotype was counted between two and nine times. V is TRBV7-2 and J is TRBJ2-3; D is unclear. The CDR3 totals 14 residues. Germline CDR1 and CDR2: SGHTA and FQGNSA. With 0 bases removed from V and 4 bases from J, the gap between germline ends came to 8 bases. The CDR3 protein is CASSLATVADTQYF. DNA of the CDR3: TGTGCCAGCAGCTTAGCTACGGTAGCAGATACGCAGTATTTT.

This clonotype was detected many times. The CDR3, as DNA: TGTGCCAGCAGCCAAGTAGCGGGGATGGAGAAGTACTTC. It specifies CASSQVAGMEKYF. J is TRBJ2-7 and V is TRBV3-1, with 8 nucleotides matching TRBD2. Per germline, CDR1 LGHDT and CDR2 YNNKEL (reference sequence). The CDR3 contains 13 residues. V lost 1 base and J lost 11; bases outside the gene matches: 7.

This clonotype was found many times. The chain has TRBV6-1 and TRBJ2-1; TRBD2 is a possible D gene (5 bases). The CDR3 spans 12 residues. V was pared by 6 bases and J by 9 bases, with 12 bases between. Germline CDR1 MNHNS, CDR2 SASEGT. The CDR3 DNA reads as TGTGCCAGCAGCCCCGGAGGAGGTGAGCAGTTCTTC. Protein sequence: CASSPGGGEQFF.

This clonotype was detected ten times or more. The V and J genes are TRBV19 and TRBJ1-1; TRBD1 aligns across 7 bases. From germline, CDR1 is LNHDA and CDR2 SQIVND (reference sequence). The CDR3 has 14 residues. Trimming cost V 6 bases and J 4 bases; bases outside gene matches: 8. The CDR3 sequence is CASSNRGSSTEAFF. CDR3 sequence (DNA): TGTGCCAGTAGCAACAGGGGATCTAGCACTGAAGCTTTCTTT.

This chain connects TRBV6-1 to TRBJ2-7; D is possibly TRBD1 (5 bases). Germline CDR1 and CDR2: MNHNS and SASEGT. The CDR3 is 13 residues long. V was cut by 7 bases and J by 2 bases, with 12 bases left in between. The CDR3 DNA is TGTGCCAGCACCCCCCCAGGGACCTACGAGCAGTACTTC. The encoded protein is CASTPPGTYEQYF.

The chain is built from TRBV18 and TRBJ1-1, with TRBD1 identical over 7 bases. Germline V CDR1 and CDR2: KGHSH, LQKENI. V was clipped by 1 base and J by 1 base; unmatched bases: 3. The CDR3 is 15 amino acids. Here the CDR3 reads CASSPQGARNTEAFF. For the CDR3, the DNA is TGTGCCAGCTCACCACAGGGGGCCAGGAACACTGAAGCTTTCTTT.

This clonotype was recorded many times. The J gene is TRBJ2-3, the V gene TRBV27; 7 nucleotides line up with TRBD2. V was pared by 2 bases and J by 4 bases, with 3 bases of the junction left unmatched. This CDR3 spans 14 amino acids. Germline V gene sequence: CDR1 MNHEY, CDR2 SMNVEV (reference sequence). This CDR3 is CASSLGGEADTQYF. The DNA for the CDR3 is TGTGCCAGCAGTTTAGGGGGGGAAGCAGATACGCAGTATTTT.

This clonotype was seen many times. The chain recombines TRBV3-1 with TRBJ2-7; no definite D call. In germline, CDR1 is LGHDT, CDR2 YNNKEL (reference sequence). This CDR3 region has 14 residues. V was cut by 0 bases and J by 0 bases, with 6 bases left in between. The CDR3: CASSQETISYEQYF. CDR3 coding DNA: TGTGCCAGCAGCCAAGAGACCATCTCCTACGAGCAGTACTTC.

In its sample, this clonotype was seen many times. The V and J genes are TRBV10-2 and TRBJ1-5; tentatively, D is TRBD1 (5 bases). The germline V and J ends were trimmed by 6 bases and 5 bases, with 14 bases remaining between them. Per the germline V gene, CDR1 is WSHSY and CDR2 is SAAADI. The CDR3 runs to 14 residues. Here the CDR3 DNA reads TGCGCCAGCAGAGACGGGACCGGGCATCAGCCCCAGCATTTT. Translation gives CASRDGTGHQPQHF.

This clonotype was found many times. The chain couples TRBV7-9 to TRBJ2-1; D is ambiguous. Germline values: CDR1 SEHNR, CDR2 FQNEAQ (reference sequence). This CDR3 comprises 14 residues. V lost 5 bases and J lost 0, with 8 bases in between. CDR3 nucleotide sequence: TGTGCCAGCAGCGTAGGAAGCTCCTACAATGAGCAGTTCTTC. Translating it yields CASSVGSSYNEQFF.

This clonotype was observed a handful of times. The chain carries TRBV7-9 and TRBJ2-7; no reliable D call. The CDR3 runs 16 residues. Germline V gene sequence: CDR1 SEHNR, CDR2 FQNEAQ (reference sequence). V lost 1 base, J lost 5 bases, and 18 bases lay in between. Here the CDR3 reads CASSLVVAFEVHEQYF. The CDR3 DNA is TGTGCCAGCAGCTTAGTGGTAGCATTCGAAGTCCACGAGCAGTACTTC.

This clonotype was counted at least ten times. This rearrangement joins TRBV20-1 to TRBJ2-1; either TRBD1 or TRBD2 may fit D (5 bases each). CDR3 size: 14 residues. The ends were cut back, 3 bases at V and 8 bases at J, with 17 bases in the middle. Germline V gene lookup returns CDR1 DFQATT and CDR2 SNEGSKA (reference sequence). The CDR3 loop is CSASLLGVGDEQFF. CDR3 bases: TGCAGTGCTAGCCTACTAGGGGTGGGGGATGAGCAGTTCTTC.

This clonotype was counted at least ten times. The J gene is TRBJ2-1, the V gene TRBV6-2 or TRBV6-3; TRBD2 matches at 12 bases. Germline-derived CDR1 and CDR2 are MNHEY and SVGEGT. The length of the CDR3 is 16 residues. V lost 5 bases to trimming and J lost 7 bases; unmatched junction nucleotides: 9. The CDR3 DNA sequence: TGTGCCAGCAGTACCCTAGCGGGAGGGAGGGGGAATGAGCAGTTCTTC. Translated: CASSTLAGGRGNEQFF.

This CDR3 is CASNTANTGELFF. The DNA for the CDR3 is TGTGCCAGTAACACGGCGAACACCGGGGAGCTGTTTTTT. The chain uses TRBV19 and TRBJ2-2; D not resolved. V lost 7 bases to trimming and J lost 0 bases, with 6 bases between them. The CDR3 covers 13 residues. Germline V lookup: CDR1 LNHDA, CDR2 SQIVND (reference sequence).

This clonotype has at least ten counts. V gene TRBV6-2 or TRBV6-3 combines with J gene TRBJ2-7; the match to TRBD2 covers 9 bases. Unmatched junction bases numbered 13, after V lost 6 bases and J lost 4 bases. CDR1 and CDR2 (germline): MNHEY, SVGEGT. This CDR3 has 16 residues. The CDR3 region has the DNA TGTGCCAGCAGCCCCGGAGGAGCGGGGGGATCGTACGAGCAGTACTTC. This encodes CASSPGGAGGSYEQYF.

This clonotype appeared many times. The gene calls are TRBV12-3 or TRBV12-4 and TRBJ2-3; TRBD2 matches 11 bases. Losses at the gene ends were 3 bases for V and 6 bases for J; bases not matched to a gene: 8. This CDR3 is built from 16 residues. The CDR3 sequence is CASSFDRLAGTDTQYF. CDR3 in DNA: TGTGCCAGCAGTTTTGACCGACTAGCGGGAACGGATACGCAGTATTTT.